This is a list of T cell receptor beta chains from one sample in a study of blood T cell repertoires in COVID-19. Profiling relied on immunoSEQ multiplex PCR, and the TCRdb table lists in-frame clones only, not all of them. This sample has some 120,000 clones, with 69% found just once. Sample: peripheral blood. Receptor source: a woman in her 70s with acute or convalescent COVID-19. The CDR3 runs from the conserved cysteine through the conserved F or W. The D gene is left open where the match is weak. Where a row states a size, it is once, few, many or the class of an expanded clone; other rows omit it.

>NA|TRBJ2-5|15|NA|TRBV6-1
TGTGCCAGCAGTGAAGACGGGGGGCGAGGGGAGACCCAGTACTTC
CASSEDGGRGETQYF
>few|TRBJ1-2|15|TRBD1|TRBV10-3
TGTGCCATCAGTTCTACAAACAGGGGTGACTATGGCTACACCTTC
CAISSTNRGDYGYTF
>NA|TRBJ1-4|16|TRBD1|TRBV12-5
TGTGCTAGTGGTTCGCAACAGGGGACCCTTAATGAAAAACTGTTTTTT
CASGSQQGTLNEKLFF
>few|TRBJ2-1|14|NA|TRBV15
TGTGCCACCAGCAGAGGGAGGGGGGGGAATGAGCAGTTCTTC
CATSRGRGGNEQFF
>NA|TRBJ1-5|15|NA|TRBV4-1
TGCGCCAGCAGCCAAGATGGGAGGGTGGCGCAGCCCCAGCATTTT
CASSQDGRVAQPQHF
>NA|TRBJ1-6|14|TRBD1|TRBV9
TGTGCCAGCAGCGCCCGGGACAGAGATTCACCCCTCCACTTT
CASSARDRDSPLHF
>NA|TRBJ1-4|15|NA|TRBV27
TGTGCCAGCAGTTTTGTCCCCGGACTCAATGAAAAACTGTTTTTT
CASSFVPGLNEKLFF
>once|TRBJ1-1|13|TRBD1|TRBV19
TGTGCCAGTAGTGAGGACAGGGACACTGAAGCTTTCTTT
CASSEDRDTEAFF
>NA|TRBJ2-7|14|NA|TRBV7-8
TGTGCCAGCAGCTTCAGTGGGGCTATCCACGAGCAGTACTTC
CASSFSGAIHEQYF
>NA|TRBJ2-1|15|TRBD2|TRBV5-4
TGTGCCAGCAGCCGCGGACTAGCGGGAGGGGATGAGCAGTTCTTC
CASSRGLAGGDEQFF
>NA|TRBJ2-5|14|TRBD1|TRBV6-5
TGTGCCAGCAGTTTCGGGACAGCCCAAGAGACCCAGTACTTC
CASSFGTAQETQYF
>NA|TRBJ1-1|13|NA|TRBV7-8
TGTGCCAGCAGCTTAGCCCAAAACACTGAAGCTTTCTTT
CASSLAQNTEAFF
>NA|TRBJ1-2|13|NA|TRBV9
TGTGCCAGCAGCGTAGGCCAGGGCTATGGCTACACCTTC
CASSVGQGYGYTF
>NA|TRBJ1-6|14|TRBD1|TRBV30
TGTGCCTGGAGTGGGGACAGTCAGAATTCACCCCTCCACTTT
CAWSGDSQNSPLHF
>NA|TRBJ1-1|13|NA|TRBV29-1
TGCAGCGTTCATGTGAAGCTATACACTGAAGCTTTCTTT
CSVHVKLYTEAFF
>once|TRBJ2-7|16|NA|TRBV7-9
TGTGCCAGCAGCTTCGCTGGGGGGGGCAGCGCCTACGAGCAGTACTTC
CASSFAGGGSAYEQYF
>few|TRBJ2-1|14|TRBD2|TRBV5-1
TGCGCCAGCAGCTCATATAGCGGGAGGAATGAGCAGTTCTTC
CASSSYSGRNEQFF
>many|TRBJ1-5|15|NA|TRBV19
TGTGCCAGTAGTATTTCCGGAGGCGAGAATCAGCCCCAGCATTTT
CASSISGGENQPQHF
>NA|TRBJ2-1|13|TRBD1|TRBV2
TGTGCCAGCAGCGCACGGACAGGGAATGAGCAGTTCTTC
CASSARTGNEQFF
>NA|TRBJ2-1|16|TRBD2|TRBV7-8
TGTGCCAGCAGCCTTAGACCTAGCGGGCGCCACAATGAGCAGTTCTTC
CASSLRPSGRHNEQFF
>NA|TRBJ1-1|14|NA|TRBV7-8
TGTGCCAGCAGCCCCTTTAGAGGGAACACTGAAGCTTTCTTT
CASSPFRGNTEAFF
>NA|TRBJ2-5|16|NA|TRBV5-1
TGCGCCAGCAGCCCTACGACCTTCCGGGTACAAGAGACCCAGTACTTC
CASSPTTFRVQETQYF
>once|TRBJ2-1|16|TRBD2|TRBV10-3
TGTGCCATCAGCCCGGGACTAGCGGGAGGACTCAATGAGCAGTTCTTC
CAISPGLAGGLNEQFF
>once|TRBJ2-7|18|TRBD2|TRBV7-2
TGTGCCAGCAGCTTAGGGCCACTAGCGGGGGGGCCTCCCTACGAGCAGTACTTC
CASSLGPLAGGPPYEQYF
>NA|TRBJ1-3|14|NA|TRBV2
TGTGCCAGCAGTCAACAGGATTCTGGAAACACCATATATTTT
CASSQQDSGNTIYF
>NA|TRBJ2-1|17|TRBD2|TRBV5-8
TGTGCCAGCAGCCGATTATCAGCGGGGTTGATCTACAATGAGCAGTTCTTC
CASSRLSAGLIYNEQFF
>NA|TRBJ1-3|14|NA|TRBV2
TGTGCCAGCAGTCCCCGGGTATCCGGAAACACCATATATTTT
CASSPRVSGNTIYF
>NA|TRBJ2-3|14|TRBD2|TRBV10-3
TGTGCCATCAGTGATAGCGGGACCACAGATACGCAGTATTTT
CAISDSGTTDTQYF
>NA|TRBJ2-6|16|NA|TRBV9
TGTGCCAGCAGCGGCGGCCTCTTCTCTGGGGCCAACGTCCTGACTTTC
CASSGGLFSGANVLTF
>few|TRBJ2-5|15|NA|TRBV4-1
TGCGCCAGCAGCCAAGATCGGGCAGGAGGGGAGACCCAGTACTTC
CASSQDRAGGETQYF
>NA|TRBJ1-4|14|NA|TRBV19
TGTGCCAGTAGCGCGACAGCAACTAATGAAAAACTGTTTTTT
CASSATATNEKLFF
>NA|TRBJ2-7|15|TRBD1|TRBV5-1
TGCGCCAGCAGCTTGGCTGGGACAGGGTCCTACGAGCAGTACTTC
CASSLAGTGSYEQYF
>NA|TRBJ2-3|11|TRBD1|TRBV6-5
TGTGCCAGTACAGGGGAAGATACGCAGTATTTT
CASTGEDTQYF
>NA|TRBJ1-2|15|TRBD1|TRBV19
TGTGCCAGTGACCCGAGGCAGGGGGAAGCCTATGGCTACACCTTC
CASDPRQGEAYGYTF
>NA|TRBJ2-4|14|TRBD1|TRBV19
TGTGCCAGTAGTATCCCGACAGGGGGCACCATTCAGTACTTC
CASSIPTGGTIQYF
>NA|TRBJ1-1|16|NA|TRBV21-1
TGTGCCAGCAGCAAATGCAGCTACAGGGGAGGCACTGAAGCTTTCTTT
CASSKCSYRGGTEAFF
>few|TRBJ2-2|14|NA|TRBV6-5
TGTGCCTCGCGGGTTCGGCCCAACACCGGGGAGCTGTTTTTT
CASRVRPNTGELFF
>NA|TRBJ1-2|15|TRBD1|TRBV4-3
TGCGCCAGCAGCCAAGAGTTCACAGGGGGTAATGGCTACACCTTC
CASSQEFTGGNGYTF
>NA|TRBJ1-2|13|NA|TRBV12-3/TRBV12-4
TGTGCCAGCACCGTGGACAGAGGCTATGGCTACACCTTC
CASTVDRGYGYTF
>few|TRBJ1-6|17|NA|TRBV4-1
TGCGCCAGCAGCCGCTCGGGAGGCAGCTCCTATAATTCACCCCTCCACTTT
CASSRSGGSSYNSPLHF
>NA|TRBJ1-2|14|NA|TRBV5-1
TGCGCCAGCAGCTTGGACACCCGAGCGGGTGGCTACACCTTC
CASSLDTRAGGYTF
>medium-sized|TRBJ2-2|14|TRBD1|TRBV29-1
TGCAGCGCCCGGACAGGAACGAACACCGGGGAGCTGTTTTTT
CSARTGTNTGELFF
>NA|TRBJ1-4|15|TRBD1|TRBV27
TGTGCCAGCAGTTTACAGGGGGCGGGTTGGGGAAAACTGTTTTTT
CASSLQGAGWGKLFF
>once|TRBJ2-5|15|TRBD1|TRBV6-4
TGTGCCAGCAGTGACCCCGAGGGACAGCAAGAGACCCAGTACTTC
CASSDPEGQQETQYF
>NA|TRBJ1-2|14|NA|TRBV4-3
TGCGCCAGCAGCCAAGATGACGGGTTCTCCGGCTACACCTTC
CASSQDDGFSGYTF
>NA|TRBJ1-2|15|NA|TRBV21-1
TGTGCCAGCAGCAAAGAAAAAACAGGAACCTATGGCTACACCTTC
CASSKEKTGTYGYTF
>NA|TRBJ2-3|19|TRBD2|TRBV2
TGTGCCAGCAGGAGGGGGAGCGGGGGGCACGTTACAAGCACAGATACGCAGTATTTT
CASRRGSGGHVTSTDTQYF
>few|TRBJ1-1|13|NA|TRBV29-1
TGCAGCGTTGTACAGGGCCTGAACACTGAAGCTTTCTTT
CSVVQGLNTEAFF
>NA|TRBJ1-2|15|TRBD1|TRBV14
TGTGCCAGCAGCCACGGGACAGGGCTTTTCTATGGCTACACCTTC
CASSHGTGLFYGYTF
>NA|TRBJ2-7|13|TRBD1|TRBV7-2
TGTGCCAGCAGCTTATACAGGGGCTACGAGCAGTACTTC
CASSLYRGYEQYF